The 26 T cell receptor beta chains reported below all come from one sample, sequenced in a study of shared clonotypes between healthy human individuals (TCRdb year 2020). Receptor libraries were prepared by the immunoSEQ multiplex PCR assay. Not all clones reach the TCRdb copy of this immuneACCESS table, which keeps in-frame sequences only. Checked studies attribute under half of the gap to unresolved V genes and leave the rest unexplained. Recorded for this sample are under 130,000 clones; about 66% of them occurred a single time. Roughly a quarter of the sample belongs to the ten largest clones. The specimen was memory CD8+ T cells sorted from blood. Explained via the paper, the cell subset or site label denotes: CD45RO+ cells pooled with CCR7-negative TemRA cells. The receptors were gathered from a woman in her twenties or thirties in good health.

This clone was detected once. The V gene is TRBV5-6, the J gene TRBJ2-2; weak D call: TRBD1 (5 bases). CDR1 is SGHDT, CDR2 YYEEEE, per germline. This CDR3 has 19 amino acids. V lost 4 bases, J lost 8 bases, and 30 bases lay in between. The CDR3 nucleotides read TGTGCCAGCAGCCACGAGAGCCCTAGGGGTCCCCACCCGCGGGGGGAGCTGTTTTTT. Protein: CASSHESPRGPHPRGELFF.

This sequence joins TRBV7-9 and TRBJ2-7, with 11 bases identical to TRBD2. The CDR3 extends over 15 amino acids. Germline trimming cut 6 bases from V and 9 bases from J; bases unmatched to any gene: 13. Germline V lookup: CDR1 SEHNR, CDR2 FQNEAQ (reference sequence). The CDR3 is CASSPTSGVYERQYF. CDR3 nucleotides: TGTGCCAGCAGTCCGACTAGCGGGGTGTACGAGCGGCAGTACTTC.

Many counts were recorded for this clone. The rearrangement joins TRBV19 to TRBJ2-1, with no clear D. V lost 3 bases and J lost 9, with 12 bases in between. Per germline, CDR1 LNHDA and CDR2 SQIVND (reference sequence). The CDR3 is made up of 13 amino acids. CDR3 in amino acids: CASSMGLRSEQFF. The CDR3, as DNA: TGTGCCAGTAGTATGGGGTTAAGAAGTGAGCAGTTCTTC.

The chain recombines TRBV5-4 with TRBJ2-5; D gene uncertain. The J call could be wrong; TRBJ2-7 is a better fit for the DNA end. CDR3 length: 14 amino acids. Looked up from germline, CDR1 is SGHNT and CDR2 is YYREEE (reference sequence). CDR3: CASSLYSSYYEQYF. DNA of the CDR3: TGTGCCAGCAGCCTCTACTCCTCCTACTACGAGCAGTACTTC.

V and J are TRBV5-1 and TRBJ2-1, with D unclear. This CDR3 is built from 15 residues. The V gene lost 0 bases and the J gene lost 4 bases, with 11 bases spanning the gap. CDR1 SGHRS and CDR2 YFSETQ come from the germline V gene. CDR3 sequence (DNA): TGCGCCAGCAGCTTGGATCGTGTGGCGTACAATGAGCAGTTCTTC. It specifies CASSLDRVAYNEQFF.

The chain couples TRBV19 to TRBJ1-2; TRBD1 might be the D (5 bases). Trimming removed 7 bases at V and 2 bases at J, with 20 bases between. The CDR3 is 16 residues long. The germline V gene has CDR1 LNHDA and CDR2 SQIVND (reference sequence). The CDR3 nucleotides read TGTGCCAGTACTTCCTACCGACAGCTCCAAAACTATGGCTACACCTTC. Translating gives CASTSYRQLQNYGYTF. The full variable domain, in which reference TRBV19 and TRBJ1-2 provide the parts outside the CDR3, is DGGITQSPKYLFRKEGQNVTLSCEQNLNHDAMYWYRQDPGQGLRLIYYSQIVNDFQKGDIAEGYSVSREKKESFPLTVTSAQKNPTAFYLCASTSYRQLQNYGYTFGSGTRLTVV.

Concerning this clone: At one end, the junction sequence differs from germline, possibly due to a read error. The rearrangement links TRBV19 to TRBJ2-7, with D unclear. CDR3 length equals 12 residues. Germline V CDR1 and CDR2: LNHDA, SQIVND (reference sequence). The CDR3 spells CASSLDNYEQYF. Here the CDR3 DNA reads TGTGCCAGTAGTCTAGACAACTACGAGCAGTACTTC.

The chain joins TRBV2 to TRBJ2-4, with 10 positions matching TRBD2. The ends lost 7 bases at V and 1 base at J; junction bases unmatched: 7. There are 16 residues in the CDR3. CDR1 SNHLY and CDR2 FYNNEI come from the germline V gene. The CDR3 protein is CASNLAGDAAKNIQYF. CDR3 bases: TGTGCCAGCAATCTAGCGGGAGACGCGGCCAAAAACATTCAGTACTTC.

The chain is built from TRBV30 and TRBJ1-4; D call uncertain. There are 15 residues in the CDR3. In germline, CDR1 is GTSNPN, CDR2 SVGIG (reference sequence). Trimming shortened V by 3 bases and J by 3 bases, and 14 bases separated the two germline ends. In DNA form, the CDR3 reads TGTGCCTGGAGCCGATCCGGACTCCCTAATGAAAAACTGTTTTTT. Encoded protein: CAWSRSGLPNEKLFF.

This clone was detected a few times. J is TRBJ2-2 and V is TRBV6-4, with 8 bases matching TRBD2. Trimming cost V 5 bases and J 3 bases; bases outside gene matches: 2. The CDR3 covers 14 residues. Germline CDR1 reads MRHNA; CDR2 reads SNTAGT. The CDR3 here is CASSSGSHTGELFF. The DNA for the CDR3 is TGTGCCAGCAGTAGCGGGAGTCACACCGGGGAGCTGTTTTTT.

The CDR3 DNA sequence: TGTGCCAGCAGTTCCGGGACATTTGGAAACACCATATATTTT. Translating it yields CASSSGTFGNTIYF. The chain employs TRBV28 and TRBJ1-3, with a possible D match to TRBD1 (6 bases). V was cut by 4 bases and J by 3 bases, with 10 bases left in between. Germline CDR1 and CDR2: MDHEN and SYDVKM. CDR3 size: 14 residues.

This clone showed up just a few times. The rearrangement uses TRBV19 and TRBJ2-3; no firm D call. V lost 4 bases to trimming and J lost 6 bases, with 11 bases between them. CDR1 is LNHDA, CDR2 SQIVND, per germline (reference sequence). CDR3 size: 13 residues. Here the CDR3 DNA reads TGTGCCAGTAGTACAGTTTCTCGGGATACGCAGTATTTT. It is translated as CASSTVSRDTQYF. Full variable domain (missing parts from reference TRBV19 and TRBJ2-3): DGGITQSPKYLFRKEGQNVTLSCEQNLNHDAMYWYRQDPGQGLRLIYYSQIVNDFQKGDIAEGYSVSREKKESFPLTVTSAQKNPTAFYLCASSTVSRDTQYFGPGTRLTVL.

For the CDR3, the DNA is TGTGCCAGCAGCCCAAAGCCACCACTAGGACAGGGTACAGATACGCAGTATTTT. Protein sequence: CASSPKPPLGQGTDTQYF. V usage is TRBV21-1 and J usage is TRBJ2-3; TRBD1, the table's D call, was not compared with the DNA. TRBV21-1 is flagged as a pseudogene. This CDR3 is 18 amino acids long.

This clone has only a few counts. V gene TRBV7-9 combines with J gene TRBJ1-2; unclear D gene. Germline V gene lookup returns CDR1 SEHNR and CDR2 FQNEAQ (reference sequence). Deletions cut 1 base from V and 6 bases from J, with 6 bases between. This CDR3 has 12 residues. The CDR3 coding sequence is TGTGCCAGCAGCTTAGACGGCCATGGCTACACCTTC. The encoded protein is CASSLDGHGYTF.

The chain recombines TRBV5-4 with TRBJ1-1; tentatively, D is TRBD1 (5 bases). The ends were cut back, 4 bases at V and 0 bases at J, with 19 bases in the middle. The CDR3 runs to 17 residues. The germline gives CDR1 SGHNT, CDR2 YYREEE (reference sequence). The CDR3 nucleotides read TGTGCCAGCAGCCCGATCTCTAGGGGCACCATGAACACTGAAGCTTTCTTT. Translation: CASSPISRGTMNTEAFF. Combining the CDR3 with reference TRBV5-4 and TRBJ1-1 gives the whole variable domain ETGVTQSPTHLIKTRGQQVTLRCSSQSGHNTVSWYQQALGQGPQFIFQYYREEENGRGNFPPRFSGLQFPNYSSELNVNALELDDSALYLCASSPISRGTMNTEAFFGQGTRLTVV.

The chain carries TRBV6-1 and TRBJ2-5; TRBD2 matches 7 bases. CDR1 is MNHNS, CDR2 SASEGT, per germline. The CDR3 consists of 16 residues. J lost 5 bases, V lost 4 bases, and 13 bases had no gene match. The CDR3 DNA is TGTGCCAGCAGTGGATTACGGCTAGGGGAGGGGGAGACCCAGTACTTC. Encoded protein: CASSGLRLGEGETQYF.

At least ten counts were recorded for this clone. The junction departs from the called germline gene at one end, perhaps through a read error. This sequence joins TRBV6-6 and TRBJ2-1; D remains unclear. CDR1 is MNHNY and CDR2 is SVGAGI in the germline V gene (reference sequence). The CDR3 extends over 13 amino acids. CDR3 bases: TGTGCCAGCAGCCCCTACTCCCACAATGAGCAGTTCTTC. Protein sequence: CASSPYSHNEQFF.

The genes are TRBV20-1 and TRBJ1-2; D is unclear. Germline loops: CDR1 DFQATT, CDR2 SNEGSKA (reference sequence). V was cut by 4 bases and J by 6 bases, with 9 bases left in between. There are 11 residues in the CDR3. Here the CDR3 DNA reads TGCAGTGCTATCGACGAGGATGGCTACACCTTC. Amino acid sequence: CSAIDEDGYTF.

Worth noting for this clone: Other DNA sequences within the sample encode an identical CDR3. The chain employs TRBV6-1 and TRBJ1-1; the D gene is possibly TRBD1 (5 bases). Trimming removed 6 bases from V and 1 base from J, with 9 bases in between. The CDR3 sequence is 13 residues long. Germline CDR1 reads MNHNS; CDR2 reads SASEGT. CDR3 region: CASSETENTEAFF. The CDR3 DNA follows: TGTGCCAGCAGCGAGACAGAGAACACTGAAGCTTTCTTT.

V is TRBV7-3 and J is TRBJ2-7; D is possibly TRBD2 (5 bases). Germline CDR1 is SGHTA and CDR2 is FQGTGA. Trimming left V 2 bases short and J 2 bases short, with 13 bases between. The CDR3 extends over 15 amino acids. In DNA form, the CDR3 reads TGTGCCAGCAGCTTATTTCGGACTGACCCCTACGAGCAGTACTTC. As protein: CASSLFRTDPYEQYF.

The chain combines TRBV6-4 with TRBJ2-2; TRBD1 might be the D (5 bases). CDR3 length: 13 residues. Looked up from germline, CDR1 is MRHNA and CDR2 is SNTAGT. V was shortened by 6 bases and J by 3 bases, with 8 bases between the two germline ends. The CDR3: CASSAQDTGELFF. Here the CDR3 DNA reads TGTGCCAGCAGCGCACAGGACACCGGGGAGCTGTTTTTT.

The chain uses TRBV7-8 and TRBJ2-5; possibly TRBD1 or TRBD2 for D (6 bases each). Germline V lookup: CDR1 SGHVS, CDR2 FQNEAQ. This CDR3 region has 15 residues. V dropped 3 bases and J dropped 5 bases, with 16 bases sitting between them. CDR3 protein: CASSFRGGRVETQYF. The CDR3 DNA follows: TGTGCCAGCAGCTTTAGAGGGGGGCGAGTGGAGACCCAGTACTTC.

A few counts support this clone. The J gene is TRBJ2-7, the V gene TRBV6-1; TRBD1 aligns across 10 bases. Unmatched junction bases numbered 7, after V lost 1 base and J lost 7 bases. CDR3 length: 15 residues. From germline, CDR1 is MNHNS and CDR2 SASEGT. Written as DNA, the CDR3 is TGTGCCAGCAGTGAAGAGACAGGGGGCTCGGGTGAGCAGTACTTC. Translation gives CASSEETGGSGEQYF.

The genes are TRBV7-9 and TRBJ2-2, with unresolved D. Germline lookup yields CDR1 SEHNR and CDR2 FQNEAQ (reference sequence). V was cut by 3 bases and J by 4 bases, with 3 bases left in between. The CDR3 is 12 residues long. The CDR3 nucleotides are TGTGCCAGCAGCTTTACCACCGGGGAGCTGTTTTTT. Protein sequence: CASSFTTGELFF.

The chain links TRBV5-4 to TRBJ2-1; 8 bases fit TRBD2. The V segment lost 4 bases and the J segment 0 bases; nucleotides outside the gene matches: 3. Germline V CDR1 and CDR2: SGHNT, YYREEE (reference sequence). The CDR3 has 15 amino acids. CDR3 protein: CASSPGTSSYNEQFF. The CDR3 coding sequence is TGTGCCAGCAGCCCCGGGACTAGCTCCTACAATGAGCAGTTCTTC. The entire variable domain, with the rest obtained from reference TRBV5-4 and TRBJ2-1, is as follows: ETGVTQSPTHLIKTRGQQVTLRCSSQSGHNTVSWYQQALGQGPQFIFQYYREEENGRGNFPPRFSGLQFPNYSSELNVNALELDDSALYLCASSPGTSSYNEQFFGPGTRLTVL.

This rearrangement joins TRBV29-1 to TRBJ2-7; maybe TRBD2 (6 bases). CDR1 is SQVTM, CDR2 ANQGSEA, per germline. The germline V and J ends were trimmed by 3 bases and 1 base, with 7 bases remaining between them. This CDR3 comprises 12 residues. CDR3 loop: CSVDGGSYEQYF. The CDR3 coding sequence is TGCAGCGTTGATGGGGGGTCCTACGAGCAGTACTTC.